The present TCR beta chain was sequenced within a study of T cells in narcolepsy. Across the study: Donors had narcolepsy type 1 or type 2, or were healthy controls.

Study outcomes and limitations: Same-patient CSF and blood CD4+ T cell clonotypes included HCRT-specific and TRIB2-specific autoreactive ones. No autoreactive T cell clone sequences appeared in some memory CD4+ repertoires. Reportedly, autoreactive clonotypes were serially detected in patients' blood but not controls'.

Generated by immunoSEQ multiplex PCR, the TCRdb table keeps only in-frame clones and is missing some. The sample includes tens of thousands of clones, under 85% seen only once; the top ten take around 1.3%. As regards this clone: No antigen is known for it.

The junction had 11 bases not matched to a gene; V was cut back by 10 bases and J by 4 bases. Per the germline V gene, CDR1 is MDHEN and CDR2 is SYDVKM. The CDR3 consists of 14 residues. The chain has TRBV28 and TRBJ1-2; 8 nucleotides align to TRBD1. The sample comprised CD45RA- memory CD4+ T cells from PBMCs. The receptor comes from a human donor with narcolepsy. The CDR3 sequence is CATSERDRLYGYTF. CDR3 coding DNA: TGTGCCACTTCGGAGAGGGACAGGCTCTATGGCTACACCTTC.